Here is one TCR beta chain with its context. Its antigen is currently not known. The sample holds no much larger clone one base away, and base qualities are not on file. The library was obtained by the immunoSEQ multiplex PCR assay. TCRdb's version of the immuneACCESS table is confined to in-frame rearrangements and falls short of the full clone set. An unresolved V gene accounts for under half of the shortfall where checked; the remainder is of unknown origin. Counted in this sample were 600,000 or so clones; more than 70% of them appeared once. The ten biggest clones cover more than 0.009% of the sample. V and J lose 10 bases and 4 bases, and a span of 16 bases separates them. The germline V gene (reference sequence) provides CDR1 LNHDA and CDR2 SQIVND. From cysteine to phenylalanine, the CDR3 is 13 amino acids long. CDR3 DNA is the only sequence kept; it has 39 bases, read in frame from the first base.

The sample belongs to a study of shared T cell receptors in the human thymus (dated by TCRdb to the early 2020s). For context, the study as a whole: The study examined how the human thymus generates shared, self-reactive T-cell receptor alpha chains.

This sample also belongs to another study, concerning human thymus T cells. The second study's paper adds: The donors were immunologically healthy infants in Finland who had open corrective cardiac surgery for congenital heart defects. The thymus tissue came from surgical resects taken out during corrective cardiac surgery. Usage of V and J gene segments appeared to be biased in both the thymic and the peripheral blood repertoires. Highly overlapping thymic TCR repertoires among unrelated individuals were reported in the related research. The study used about eight infant thymus samples plus four related peripheral blood samples to characterize TCR alpha and beta repertoires. Donor ages ranging from roughly 7 to 250 days were recorded, and over 5 male and a couple of female infants were included in the cohort. Thymocytes were released mechanically from tissue and stored at -70 °C as pellets of about 9-32 million cells. Genomic DNA was extracted from frozen cell pellets with a QIAsymphony instrument. The immunoSEQ multiplex PCR assay was used to amplify the TCRB and TCRAD loci from a standardized quantity of quality-controlled genomic DNA. Amplicons spanned the V(D)J region at a length sufficient to cover the CDR3 and identify V and J genes. Through the commercial immunoSEQ service, the amplicons were sequenced on an Illumina platform. Primer bias and sequencing errors were corrected using previously described methods, and TCRAD and TCRB definitions followed the IMGT database. Repertoires were analysed with immunoSEQ Analyzer 3.0 and VDJTools, covering basic statistics, V/J segment usage, diversity estimates, rarefaction and pairwise overlap. Chao1, ChaoE, Efron-Thisted, Shannon and inverse Simpson indices were used to estimate diversity, which was also estimated on datasets down-sampled to the smallest sample. Repertoire overlap was determined by strict matching of CDR3 nucleotide sequence, V gene and J gene, and Jaccard-based multidimensional scaling clustering was applied. On average, thymus samples gave roughly 800,000 unique TCRB clonotypes, whereas blood samples gave about 92,000.

The V and J genes are TRBV19 and TRBJ1-2; 5 matching bases give a weak D call of TRBD1. Source material: thymocytes. This sequence was found in a boy less than two years old with a congenital heart defect. Donor details come from another sample of the same person, matched by shared clones. For the CDR3, the sequence is CATRDSSAYGYTF. The nucleotide sequence reads as follows: TGTGCCACCCGAGACAGCTCTGCCTATGGCTACACCTTC.